This TCR beta chain came from a study of a mutant IDH1 vaccine in newly diagnosed glioma. Study context: Commencement of vaccination occurred 4-6 weeks following radiotherapy alone, or concurrently with temozolomide cycles. Of treated patients, around 60% were men and approximately 40% women, averaging roughly 40 years. Patients were pretreated with radiotherapy, temozolomide, or both, mostly both. Notes on the study in general: Seemingly, top peripheral T cell clonotype changes bore no relation to pseudoprogression.

Trimming removed 2 bases at V and 4 bases at J, with 17 bases between. Germline CDR1 and CDR2: MNHEY and SVGAGI. This CDR3 spans 16 amino acids. Method: immunoSEQ multiplex PCR; TCRdb's copy keeps in-frame clones and lacks some. The sample includes approximately 110,000 clones, 90% of them seen just once. Specified time point: week 11, during vaccination. Every vaccine dose comprised 300 ug of mutant IDH1 20-mer peptide plus topical imiquimod. To note about this clone: No antigen is known for it.

The specimen was PBMCs, collected from a glioma patient whose treatment included an IDH1 peptide vaccine. The source of this sequence is a woman aged 45-65 years with glioma. The chain links TRBV6-5 to TRBJ2-5, with D perhaps given as TRBD1 or TRBD2 (5 bases each). This CDR3 reads CASSYAPGTYPETQYF. Written as DNA, the CDR3 is TGTGCCAGCAGTTACGCACCCGGGACCTATCCAGAGACCCAGTACTTC.